This T cell receptor beta chain was obtained from a study of T cell responses to AZD1222 COVID-19 vaccine (dated by TCRdb to about 2021). Context from the whole study: Because spike-specific TCR depth and breadth did not differ between the two schedules, AZD1222 recipients who got a second dose at roughly 4 weeks were pooled with those who got a second dose at roughly 12 weeks. TCR sequencing was performed for approximately 240 trial participants, of whom about 200 were given two doses of AZD1222 and approximately 26 were given two doses of MenACWY control vaccine. Trial participants were enrolled into age subgroups of 18-55, 56-69 and 70-plus years, which contained about 150, 28 and 57 TCR-sequenced participants, respectively.

V lost 3 bases and J lost 7 bases; the stretch between them is 16 bases long. Reading from cysteine to phenylalanine, the CDR3 counts 16 amino acids. The CDR3 DNA has 48 bases and is translated from base 1. The CDR1 and CDR2 encoded by the germline V gene are SGHAT and FQNNGV. The research as a whole found: Participants were mostly white British and included more females than males, and it was suggested by the authors that clonal diversity may have been underestimated. In the small 56-69-year group, the increase in depth fell short of significance, most likely because of low power. CD4 TCRs associated with the vaccine covered the entire spike protein, and the dominant responses were in regions 160-218 and 743-854. A significant rise in spike-specific TCR breadth and depth was observed after two AZD1222 doses relative to day 0 and relative to MenACWY recipients. Because no day 14 peak-response samples were available, the repertoires could be characterized only after the peak T cell response. Reportedly, almost half of the unique spike-specific TCRs recognized epitopes lying outside the regions that are mutated in the B.1.351 and B.1.1.7 variants. Conclusions about previously exposed vaccinees are limited, since just 5 to 7 AZD1222 recipients were seropositive for SARS-CoV-2 at baseline.

Details on this clone: Its antigen is currently not known. Qualities for individual bases were not recorded, and no much larger clone is one base off.

What this sample's time point label stands for: baseline before first vaccination. Vaccinee samples were obtained from the UK trials COV001 and COV002, which included a single-blind randomized controlled phase 2/3 trial of AZD1222 (ChAdOx1 nCoV-19) in healthy adults. For TCRbeta chain sequencing, PBMC samples were collected from trial participants at day 0 and at day 28 after the second dose. The CDR3 regions of human TCRbeta chains were subjected to immunosequencing. From the authors' description of their analysis: TCRs in the repertoires were matched against a reference library of SARS-CoV-2-specific TCRs that had been generated with the MIRA antigen-specificity platform. Breadth was defined as the fraction of unique TCRs that were SARS-CoV-2-associated. Depth was defined as the fraction of total T cells that were SARS-CoV-2-associated. Using the MIRA data, each spike-specific TCR was mapped to the spike region that the TCR reacts to and placed in a CD4 or CD8 class. Log10-transformed breadth and depth values were compared by one-way ANOVA with Sidak's multiple comparisons tests. TCRdb carries this immuneACCESS record with in-frame sequences only. Its versions omit some clonotypes, under half of them owing to an unresolved V gene in the studies checked, with the rest unexplained. That table supplies the V and J calls and clone size; D and trimming were determined from the DNA. For this sample the table gives around 120,000 clones, of which around nine tenths were detected only once. The ten largest clones add up to more than 2.5% of the sample.

The TCR sequence derives from an adult in good health. This chain is built from TRBV11-2 and TRBJ1-6, with TRBD1 tentatively as D gene (6 bases match). The sequenced sample was peripheral blood, obtained on day 0 of AZD1222 vaccination. The CDR3 protein sequence reads: CASSFPRDTLNSPLHF. DNA sequence: TGTGCCAGCAGCTTCCCCCGGGACACCCTCAATTCACCCCTCCACTTT.